Below are 9 T cell receptor beta chains sequenced from a single sample in a study of T cells expressing NK-cell markers. No DNA is given; TCRdb re-called the 5' RACE reads and lists each CDR3 protein once. The sample totals 200,000 to 300,000 distinct CDR3 sequences. The sample comprised blood T cells: a sorted CD56 or NKG2C T cell subset, CD4+ or CD8+ T cells, or bulk PBMC T cells (not recorded which). The source is a woman aged 18-69 years in good health.

The V gene is TRBV12-3 or TRBV12-4, the J gene TRBJ2-1. CDR3 length equals 15 residues. CDR3 in amino acids: CASSLLLSSYNEQFF.

J is TRBJ2-5 and V is TRBV15; the TRBD2 assignment by TCRdb is unverifiable without DNA. The CDR3 has 11 residues. CDR1 and CDR2 from the germline V gene are LNHNV and YYDKDF (reference sequence). CDR3 amino acids: CATGRKETQYF.

V and J are TRBV20-1 and TRBJ1-4; TCRdb proposes TRBD1, but this gene call is untestable without DNA. This CDR3 has 16 amino acids. Per the germline V gene, CDR1 is DFQATT and CDR2 is SNEGSKA (reference sequence). CDR3 protein: CSARDIPGQHNEKLFF.

The genes are TRBV7-3 and TRBJ2-1; TCRdb designates TRBD2, a call that cannot be tested without DNA. Per the germline V gene, CDR1 is SGHTA and CDR2 is FQGTGA. This CDR3 comprises 13 residues. The CDR3 sequence: CASSPDMRDEQFF.

The V call is TRBV4-3, the J call TRBJ2-1; TCRdb reports TRBD2, a call that lacks DNA to check it against. Germline CDR1 LGHNA, CDR2 YSLEER. This CDR3 comprises 14 residues. CDR3 region: CASSLRGGVNEQFF.

V usage is TRBV6-2 or TRBV6-3 and J usage is TRBJ2-5. Germline V CDR1 and CDR2: MNHEY, SVGEGT. The CDR3 length is 12 residues. This chain's CDR3 is CASSYLLETQYF.

The rearrangement links TRBV20-1 to TRBJ2-7; TCRdb's D call, TRBD1, is unchecked because there is no DNA. This CDR3 is built from 14 residues. Looked up from germline, CDR1 is DFQATT and CDR2 is SNEGSKA (reference sequence). CDR3 amino acids: CSARVRDRLYEQYF.

This sequence joins TRBV7-9 and TRBJ2-1; TCRdb lists TRBD2, though no DNA is available to test this call. CDR1 is SEHNR and CDR2 is FQNEAQ in the germline V gene (reference sequence). The CDR3 contains 17 residues. The CDR3 protein is CASSSGLALSSYNEQFF.

V gene TRBV5-1 combines with J gene TRBJ1-4; TCRdb's D gene call, TRBD1, goes unchecked for lack of DNA. The germline V gene encodes CDR1 SGHRS and CDR2 YFSETQ. The CDR3 runs 16 residues. CDR3 loop: CASSLNTQGSNEKLFF.